This TCR beta chain was identified in a study of blood T cell repertoires in COVID-19. Whole-study context: T cells, B-cell-depleted T cells, or PBMCs provided the cDNA or gDNA that served as material.

The study drew participants aged about 18 to 89 years from 20 to 30 US areas. In the 2 weeks before study entry, exposed participants met a COVID-19 case, which was PCR-confirmed or clinician-diagnosed. Sequencing used immunoSEQ multiplex PCR; TCRdb keeps in-frame clones, though not all of them. The data contain roughly 150,000 clones, approximately 80% of them singletons. With V trimmed by 6 bases and J by 2 bases, 6 bases remained unmatched. Germline CDR1 is LNHDA and CDR2 is SQIVND (reference sequence). The CDR3 covers 14 residues. This chain uses TRBV19 with TRBJ1-1, with 7 bases aligning to TRBD1. This TCR was sampled from a man between 65 and 85 years old who had been exposed to COVID-19. The sample consisted of PBMCs or T cells enriched from blood (not recorded which). This chain's CDR3 is CASRIRDSNTEAFF. The DNA of the CDR3 is TGTGCCAGTAGAATCCGGGACAGCAACACTGAAGCTTTCTTT.